A selection of T cell receptor beta chains follows, all from one sample in a study of read filtering for tumor transcriptome and immune sequencing. Via MiXCR, TCRdb re-called the reads, giving one row per CDR3 protein. The sample has more than 100,000 distinct CDR3 sequences, roughly 13% seen once. The sequenced material came from a population of CD138-negative cells sorted from bone marrow. These receptors all stem from a donor over 35 with multiple myeloma. The CDR3 runs from the conserved cysteine through the conserved F or W. A D gene is named only where the DNA matches it firmly. The size of a clone is reported for some rows only, either as once, few or many, or as a class for expanded clones.

clone size: many; D gene: .; V gene: TRBV29-1; J gene: TRBJ2-2; CDR3 DNA: TGCAGCGTTGTTGGTGGGCTCGGGTTCACCGGGGAGCTGTTTTTT; CDR3 protein: CSVVGGLGFTGELFF
clone size: few; D gene: .; V gene: TRBV11-2; J gene: TRBJ2-1; CDR3 DNA: TGTGCCAGCAGCCCCTGGGACGGACAGAACAATGAGCAGTTCTTC; CDR3 protein: CASSPWDGQNNEQFF
clone size: .; D gene: TRBD1; V gene: TRBV12-3/TRBV12-4; J gene: TRBJ1-4; CDR3 DNA: TGTGCCAGCAGTTTAAAGGGAGCCGGGACAGGGTACGAAAAACTGTTTTTT; CDR3 protein: CASSLKGAGTGYEKLFF
clone size: many; D gene: .; V gene: TRBV7-2; J gene: TRBJ2-3; CDR3 DNA: TGTGCCAGCAGCTTCCTAGGGGAACGCACAGATACGCAGTATTTT; CDR3 protein: CASSFLGERTDTQYF
clone size: many; D gene: .; V gene: TRBV28; J gene: TRBJ1-6; CDR3 DNA: TGTGCCAGCAAAGCCACGCCGGGCCGCGAGGGGAATTCACCCCTCCACTTT; CDR3 protein: CASKATPGREGNSPLHF
clone size: many; D gene: TRBD2; V gene: TRBV7-2; J gene: TRBJ2-1; CDR3 DNA: TGTGCCAGCAGCCAAGGGGCTAGCGGGAGTGTTAGGAATGAGCAGTTCTTC; CDR3 protein: CASSQGASGSVRNEQFF
clone size: many; D gene: .; V gene: TRBV19; J gene: TRBJ1-2; CDR3 DNA: TGTGCCAGTAGCGCCCAGGGGATTAACTATGGCTACACCTTC; CDR3 protein: CASSAQGINYGYTF
clone size: many; D gene: .; V gene: TRBV6-1; J gene: TRBJ1-1; CDR3 DNA: TGTGCCAGCAGTGAAGGGGGGTTGAGTCCAGAAGCTTTCTTT; CDR3 protein: CASSEGGLSPEAFF
clone size: many; D gene: .; V gene: TRBV5-6; J gene: TRBJ1-1; CDR3 DNA: TGTGCCAGCAGCTTGGCACCAGGGGTCGCTGAAGCTTTCTTT; CDR3 protein: CASSLAPGVAEAFF
clone size: .; D gene: .; V gene: TRBV5-1; J gene: TRBJ2-7; CDR3 DNA: TGCGCCAGCAGCTACAACGGGATCAGCTCCTACAATGGGCAGTACTTC; CDR3 protein: CASSYNGISSYNGQYF
clone size: .; D gene: TRBD1; V gene: TRBV7-3; J gene: TRBJ2-3; CDR3 DNA: TGTGCCAGCAGCCCGACAGGGCGCACAGATACGCAGTATTTT; CDR3 protein: CASSPTGRTDTQYF
clone size: .; D gene: .; V gene: TRBV5-4; J gene: TRBJ1-5; CDR3 DNA: TGCGCCAGCAGCCAAGATCCCCCCACAAATAGCAATCAGCCCCAGCATTTT; CDR3 protein: CASSQDPPTNSNQPQHF
clone size: many; D gene: TRBD2; V gene: TRBV11-2; J gene: TRBJ2-1; CDR3 DNA: TGTGCCAGCAGCCCTGGACTAGCGGGAGTGTTGAATGAGCAGTTCTTC; CDR3 protein: CASSPGLAGVLNEQFF
clone size: many; D gene: .; V gene: TRBV7-2; J gene: TRBJ1-5; CDR3 DNA: TGTGCCAGCAGCTTAATTGGATCCAATCAGCCCCAGCATTTT; CDR3 protein: CASSLIGSNQPQHF
clone size: many; D gene: TRBD2; V gene: TRBV24-1; J gene: TRBJ2-1; CDR3 DNA: TGTGCCACCAGTGATTCCGCTAGCGGGGGGGCAACTGAGCAGTTCTTC; CDR3 protein: CATSDSASGGATEQFF
clone size: many; D gene: TRBD1; V gene: TRBV12-3/TRBV12-4; J gene: TRBJ2-2; CDR3 DNA: TGTGCCACCCAGGACAGGGGGCGAACCGGGGAGCTGTTTTTT; CDR3 protein: CATQDRGRTGELFF
clone size: many; D gene: TRBD1; V gene: TRBV5-4; J gene: TRBJ2-4; CDR3 DNA: TGTGCCAGCAGCTTAGGGGCGGGACAGGGTCGACTTAATTCTCAGTACTTC; CDR3 protein: CASSLGAGQGRLNSQYF
clone size: few; D gene: TRBD2; V gene: TRBV7-2; J gene: TRBJ2-1; CDR3 DNA: TGTGCCAGCAGCCCAGGACTAGCGGGAGGGCTGGGGGAGCAGTTCTTC; CDR3 protein: CASSPGLAGGLGEQFF
clone size: .; D gene: TRBD1; V gene: TRBV5-5; J gene: TRBJ2-3; CDR3 DNA: TGTGCCAGCAGCTGGGGACAGTTCACAGATACGCAGTATTTT; CDR3 protein: CASSWGQFTDTQYF
clone size: few; D gene: TRBD2; V gene: TRBV20-1; J gene: TRBJ2-5; CDR3 DNA: TGCAGTGCCCATTCGGGGGGATTAGAGACCCAGTACTTC; CDR3 protein: CSAHSGGLETQYF
clone size: many; D gene: .; V gene: TRBV5-1; J gene: TRBJ2-2; CDR3 DNA: TGCGCCAGCAGCCTGGACTTGACCACCGGGGAGCTGTTTTTT; CDR3 protein: CASSLDLTTGELFF
clone size: many; D gene: .; V gene: TRBV12-3/TRBV12-4; J gene: TRBJ1-4; CDR3 DNA: TGTGCCAGCAGAACCGGGACCGGGGGTGAAAAACTGTTTTTT; CDR3 protein: CASRTGTGGEKLFF
clone size: few; D gene: TRBD2; V gene: TRBV5-1; J gene: TRBJ2-7; CDR3 DNA: TGCGCCAGCAGCTTACTAGCGGGGTTGTCCGAGCAGTACTTC; CDR3 protein: CASSLLAGLSEQYF
clone size: many; D gene: .; V gene: TRBV19; J gene: TRBJ2-1; CDR3 DNA: TGTGCCAGTAGTGGAATAGTTAATGAGCAGTTCTTC; CDR3 protein: CASSGIVNEQFF
clone size: many; D gene: .; V gene: TRBV7-9; J gene: TRBJ1-5; CDR3 DNA: TGTGCCAGCAGATCCGAACAGGGTCAGCCCCAGCATTTT; CDR3 protein: CASRSEQGQPQHF
clone size: .; D gene: .; V gene: TRBV6-5; J gene: TRBJ2-5; CDR3 DNA: TGTGCCAGCAGTTACGACCGACATCCCCCAGAGACCCAGTACTTC; CDR3 protein: CASSYDRHPPETQYF
clone size: many; D gene: TRBD1; V gene: TRBV20-1; J gene: TRBJ2-5; CDR3 DNA: TGCAGTGCTTACGGACAGGGAGAGACCCAGTACTTC; CDR3 protein: CSAYGQGETQYF
clone size: many; D gene: .; V gene: TRBV7-6; J gene: TRBJ2-1; CDR3 DNA: TGTGCCAGCAGCGCTAGGGATGAGCAGTTCTTC; CDR3 protein: CASSARDEQFF
clone size: many; D gene: .; V gene: TRBV29-1; J gene: TRBJ1-1; CDR3 DNA: TGCAGCGTCTCTCGTGGTGGAGGGAACACTGAAGCTTTCTTT; CDR3 protein: CSVSRGGGNTEAFF
clone size: many; D gene: TRBD2; V gene: TRBV29-1; J gene: TRBJ2-2; CDR3 DNA: TGCAGCGTTGAGAGGCGGGAGACCGCGAACACCGGGGAGCTGTTTTTT; CDR3 protein: CSVERRETANTGELFF
clone size: many; D gene: .; V gene: TRBV27; J gene: TRBJ1-5; CDR3 DNA: TGTGCCAGCAGTTTCTCACCAGGGGATCAGCCCCAGCATTTT; CDR3 protein: CASSFSPGDQPQHF
clone size: many; D gene: .; V gene: TRBV3-1; J gene: TRBJ2-2; CDR3 DNA: TGTGCCAGCACCCAAGGGGCCGGAGGGGGCGAAAACACCGGGGAGCTGTTTTTT; CDR3 protein: CASTQGAGGGENTGELFF
clone size: many; D gene: TRBD2; V gene: TRBV6-2/TRBV6-3; J gene: TRBJ2-3; CDR3 DNA: TGTGCCAGCAGTTACTCGAAGGTAGCGGGTGGTTCAGATACGCAGTATTTT; CDR3 protein: CASSYSKVAGGSDTQYF
clone size: .; D gene: .; V gene: TRBV6-2/TRBV6-3; J gene: TRBJ1-1; CDR3 DNA: TGTGCCAGCAGTGGCAGGGTGGGGACTGAAGCTTTCTTT; CDR3 protein: CASSGRVGTEAFF
clone size: many; D gene: .; V gene: TRBV2; J gene: TRBJ1-5; CDR3 DNA: TGTGCCAGCAGTGAGGGGGGGAGATCCCAGCCCCAGCATTTT; CDR3 protein: CASSEGGRSQPQHF
clone size: few; D gene: TRBD1; V gene: TRBV5-1; J gene: TRBJ2-2; CDR3 DNA: TGCGCCAGCAGGGCCGGGACAGGGGTCACCGGGGAGCTGTTTTTT; CDR3 protein: CASRAGTGVTGELFF
clone size: few; D gene: .; V gene: TRBV10-2; J gene: TRBJ1-6; CDR3 DNA: TGCGCCAGCAGACTTTTGGATTCACCCCTCCACTTT; CDR3 protein: CASRLLDSPLHF